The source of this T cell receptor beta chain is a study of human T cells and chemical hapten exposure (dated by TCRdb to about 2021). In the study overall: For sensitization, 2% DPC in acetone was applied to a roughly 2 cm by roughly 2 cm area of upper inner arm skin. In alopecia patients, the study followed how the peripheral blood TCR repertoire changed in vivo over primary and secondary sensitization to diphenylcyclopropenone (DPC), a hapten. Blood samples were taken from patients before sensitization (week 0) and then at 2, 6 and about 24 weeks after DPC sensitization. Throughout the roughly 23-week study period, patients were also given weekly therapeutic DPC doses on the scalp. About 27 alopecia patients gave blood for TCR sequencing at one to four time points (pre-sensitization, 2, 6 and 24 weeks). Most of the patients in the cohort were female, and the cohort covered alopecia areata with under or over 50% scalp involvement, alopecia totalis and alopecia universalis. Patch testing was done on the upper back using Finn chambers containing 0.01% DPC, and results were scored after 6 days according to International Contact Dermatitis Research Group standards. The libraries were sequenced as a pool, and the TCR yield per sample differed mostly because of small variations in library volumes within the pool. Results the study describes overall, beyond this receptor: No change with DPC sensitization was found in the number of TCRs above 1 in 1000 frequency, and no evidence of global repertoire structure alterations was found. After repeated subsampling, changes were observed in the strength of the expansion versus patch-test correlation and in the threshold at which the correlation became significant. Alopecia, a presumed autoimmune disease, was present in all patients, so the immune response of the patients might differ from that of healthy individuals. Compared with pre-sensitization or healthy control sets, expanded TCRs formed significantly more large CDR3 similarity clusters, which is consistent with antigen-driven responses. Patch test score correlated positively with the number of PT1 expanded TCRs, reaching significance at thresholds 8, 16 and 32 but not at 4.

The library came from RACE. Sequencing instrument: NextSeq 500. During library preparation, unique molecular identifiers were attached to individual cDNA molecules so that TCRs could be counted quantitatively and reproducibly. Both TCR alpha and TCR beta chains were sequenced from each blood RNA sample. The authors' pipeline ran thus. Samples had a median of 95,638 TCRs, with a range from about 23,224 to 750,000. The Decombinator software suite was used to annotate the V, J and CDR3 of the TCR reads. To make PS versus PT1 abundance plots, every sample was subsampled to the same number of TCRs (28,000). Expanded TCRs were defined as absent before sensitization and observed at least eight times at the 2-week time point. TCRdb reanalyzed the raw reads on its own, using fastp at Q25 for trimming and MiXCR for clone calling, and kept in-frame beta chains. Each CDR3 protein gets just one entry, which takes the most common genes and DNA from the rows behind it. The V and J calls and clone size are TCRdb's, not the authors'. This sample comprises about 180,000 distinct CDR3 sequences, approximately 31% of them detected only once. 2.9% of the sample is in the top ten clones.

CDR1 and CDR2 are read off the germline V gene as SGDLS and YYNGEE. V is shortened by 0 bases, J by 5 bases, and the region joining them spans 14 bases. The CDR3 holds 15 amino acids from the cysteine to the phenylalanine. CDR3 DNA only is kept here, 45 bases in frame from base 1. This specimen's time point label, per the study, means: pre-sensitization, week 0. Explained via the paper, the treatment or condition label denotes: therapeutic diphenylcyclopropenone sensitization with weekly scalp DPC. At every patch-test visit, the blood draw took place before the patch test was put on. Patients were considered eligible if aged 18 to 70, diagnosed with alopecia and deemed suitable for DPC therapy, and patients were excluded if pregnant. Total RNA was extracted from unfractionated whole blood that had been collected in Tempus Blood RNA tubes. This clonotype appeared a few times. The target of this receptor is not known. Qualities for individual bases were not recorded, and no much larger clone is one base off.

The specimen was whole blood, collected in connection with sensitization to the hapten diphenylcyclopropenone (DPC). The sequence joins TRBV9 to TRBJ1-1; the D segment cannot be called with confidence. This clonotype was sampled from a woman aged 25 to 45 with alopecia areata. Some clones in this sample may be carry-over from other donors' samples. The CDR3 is CASSVESGSSTEAFF. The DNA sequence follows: TGTGCCAGCAGCGTAGAGTCCGGGTCAAGTACTGAAGCTTTCTTT. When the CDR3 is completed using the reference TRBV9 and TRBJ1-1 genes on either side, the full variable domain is DSGVTQTPKHLITATGQRVTLRCSPRSGDLSVYWYQQSLDQGLQFLIQYYNGEERAKGNILERFSAQQFPDLHSELNLSSLELGDSALYFCASSVESGSSTEAFFGQGTRLTVV.